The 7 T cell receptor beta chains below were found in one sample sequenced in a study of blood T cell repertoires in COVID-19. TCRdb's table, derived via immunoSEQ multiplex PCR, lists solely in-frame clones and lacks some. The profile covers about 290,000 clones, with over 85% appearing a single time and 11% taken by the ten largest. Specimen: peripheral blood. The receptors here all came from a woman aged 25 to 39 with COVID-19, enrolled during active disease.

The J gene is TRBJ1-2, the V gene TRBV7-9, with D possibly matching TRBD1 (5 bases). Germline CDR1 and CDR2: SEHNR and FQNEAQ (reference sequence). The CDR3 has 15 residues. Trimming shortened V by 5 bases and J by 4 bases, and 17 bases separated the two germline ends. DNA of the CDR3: TGTGCCAGCAGCCCCTTAGGTTCAGGGCTCTATGGCTACACCTTC. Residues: CASSPLGSGLYGYTF.

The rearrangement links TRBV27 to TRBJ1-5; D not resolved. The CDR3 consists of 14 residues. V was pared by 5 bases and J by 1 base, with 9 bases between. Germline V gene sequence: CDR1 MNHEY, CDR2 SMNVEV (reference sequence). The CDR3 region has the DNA TGTGCCAGCAGTCCCTATATGAGCAATCAGCCCCAGCATTTT. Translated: CASSPYMSNQPQHF.

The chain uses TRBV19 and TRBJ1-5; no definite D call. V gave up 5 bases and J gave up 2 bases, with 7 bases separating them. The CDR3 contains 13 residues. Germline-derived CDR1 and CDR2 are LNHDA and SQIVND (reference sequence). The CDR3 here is CASSLRGNQPQHF. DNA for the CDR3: TGTGCCAGTAGTTTGAGAGGCAATCAGCCCCAGCATTTT.

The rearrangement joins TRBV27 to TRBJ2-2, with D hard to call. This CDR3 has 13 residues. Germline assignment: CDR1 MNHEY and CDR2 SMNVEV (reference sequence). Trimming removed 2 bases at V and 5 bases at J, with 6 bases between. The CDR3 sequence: CASSLAITGELFF. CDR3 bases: TGTGCCAGCAGTTTAGCGATTACCGGGGAGCTGTTTTTT.

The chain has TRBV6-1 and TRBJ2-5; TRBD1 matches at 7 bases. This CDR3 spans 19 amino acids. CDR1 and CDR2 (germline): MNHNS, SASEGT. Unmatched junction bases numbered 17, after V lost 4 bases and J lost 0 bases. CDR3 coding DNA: TGTGCCAGCAGTGTCCGGAGAGGAGGAACAGGGGCGAACCAAGAGACCCAGTACTTC. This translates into CASSVRRGGTGANQETQYF.

The CDR3 protein is CASSVDPGGSEQYF. The DNA for the CDR3 is TGTGCCAGCAGCGTAGATCCTGGGGGCTCCGAGCAGTACTTC. This rearrangement joins TRBV9 to TRBJ2-7, with TRBD1 as a possible D gene (6 bases). In germline, CDR1 is SGDLS, CDR2 YYNGEE. Between the trimmed V and J ends, which lost 0 bases and 6 bases, there was a span of 13 bases. The CDR3 is 14 amino acids.

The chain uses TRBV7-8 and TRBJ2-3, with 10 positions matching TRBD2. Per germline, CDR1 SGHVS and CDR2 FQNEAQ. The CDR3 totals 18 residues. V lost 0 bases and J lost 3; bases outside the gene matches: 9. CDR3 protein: CASSLAWVAGGGTDTQYF. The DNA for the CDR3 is TGTGCCAGCAGCTTAGCGTGGGTAGCGGGGGGTGGTACAGATACGCAGTATTTT.